Listed below are T cell receptor beta chains from one sample, sequenced in a study of T-cell reconstitution after alpha-beta-depleted transplantation in children. TCRdb re-derived calls from the PCR reads in MiXCR, one entry per CDR3 protein. Among hundreds of thousands of distinct CDR3 sequences listed, 10% were seen once. Specimen: PBMCs from the stem cell graft donor, collected from the stem cell graft. Receptor source: a human donor who donated a stem cell graft to a child with acute myeloid leukemia. Both conserved end residues are part of each CDR3. The order of the fields is clone size, V gene, D gene, J gene, CDR3 protein, CDR3 DNA. A D gene is named only where the DNA matches it firmly. Clone size is not always given. Where it is, it says once, few, many or a class for expanded clones.

>many|TRBV5-1|.|TRBJ2-7
CASSLEAGVPYEQYF
TGCGCCAGCAGCTTGGAGGCAGGGGTCCCCTACGAGCAGTACTTC
>many|TRBV7-2|TRBD1|TRBJ2-5
CASTRGLETQYF
TGTGCCAGCACCAGGGGGTTGGAGACCCAGTACTTC
>few|TRBV11-2|TRBD2|TRBJ2-3
CASSIPSTSGRREHTQYF
TGTGCCAGCAGCATACCCTCGACTAGCGGGAGGCGGGAGCATACGCAGTATTTT
>many|TRBV7-2|TRBD2|TRBJ2-1
CASRSRLAGGADEQFF
TGTGCCAGCAGATCTCGACTAGCGGGAGGGGCGGATGAGCAGTTCTTC
>few|TRBV29-1|.|TRBJ1-1
CSVDYLGWTEAFF
TGCAGCGTTGATTATCTGGGGTGGACTGAAGCTTTCTTT
>many|TRBV12-3/TRBV12-4|.|TRBJ1-2
CASSLTTNYGYTF
TGTGCCAGCAGTCTCACAACTAACTATGGCTACACCTTC
>few|TRBV20-1|TRBD2|TRBJ2-3
CSAKKDPGTSGRRTDTQYF
TGCAGTGCAAAGAAGGACCCGGGGACTAGCGGGAGGCGCACAGATACGCAGTATTTT
>.|TRBV12-3/TRBV12-4|TRBD1|TRBJ2-7
CASSPGQGISYEQYF
TGTGCCAGCAGTCCGGGACAGGGGATTTCCTACGAGCAGTACTTC
>.|TRBV4-3|TRBD2|TRBJ2-7
CASSQDPSGRSYEQYF
TGCGCCAGCAGCCAAGATCCTAGCGGGCGCTCCTACGAGCAGTACTTC
>.|TRBV30|.|TRBJ2-5
CAWSAHRETQYF
TGTGCCTGGAGTGCGCATAGGGAGACCCAGTACTTC